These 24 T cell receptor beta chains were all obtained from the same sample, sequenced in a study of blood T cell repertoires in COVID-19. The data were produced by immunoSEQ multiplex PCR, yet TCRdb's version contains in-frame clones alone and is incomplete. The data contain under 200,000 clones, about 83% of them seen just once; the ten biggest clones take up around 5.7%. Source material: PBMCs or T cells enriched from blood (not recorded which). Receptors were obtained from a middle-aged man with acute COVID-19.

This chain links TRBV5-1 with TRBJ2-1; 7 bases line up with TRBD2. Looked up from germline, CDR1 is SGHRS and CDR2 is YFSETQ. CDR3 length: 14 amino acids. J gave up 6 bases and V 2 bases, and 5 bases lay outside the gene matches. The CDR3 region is CASSFIGRANEQFF. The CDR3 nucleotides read TGCGCCAGCAGCTTTATAGGGAGGGCCAATGAGCAGTTCTTC.

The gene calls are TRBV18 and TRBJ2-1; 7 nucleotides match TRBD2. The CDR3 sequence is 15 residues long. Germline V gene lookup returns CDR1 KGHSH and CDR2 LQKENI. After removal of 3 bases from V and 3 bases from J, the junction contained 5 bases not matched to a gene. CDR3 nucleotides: TGTGCCAGCTCACCGGGGAGGGCCGGCTACAATGAGCAGTTCTTC. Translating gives CASSPGRAGYNEQFF.

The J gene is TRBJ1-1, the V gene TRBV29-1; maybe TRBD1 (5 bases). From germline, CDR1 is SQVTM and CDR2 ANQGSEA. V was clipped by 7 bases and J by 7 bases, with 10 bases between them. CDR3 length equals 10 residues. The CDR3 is CSAGTDEAFF. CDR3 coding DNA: TGCAGCGCAGGGACTGATGAAGCTTTCTTT.

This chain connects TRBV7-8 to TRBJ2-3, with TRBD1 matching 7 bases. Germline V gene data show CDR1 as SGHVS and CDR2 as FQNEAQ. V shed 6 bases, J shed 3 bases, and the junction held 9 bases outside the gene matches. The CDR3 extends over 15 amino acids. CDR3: CASRTGTAETDTQYF. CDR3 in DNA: TGTGCCAGCAGAACCGGGACAGCGGAGACAGATACGCAGTATTTT.

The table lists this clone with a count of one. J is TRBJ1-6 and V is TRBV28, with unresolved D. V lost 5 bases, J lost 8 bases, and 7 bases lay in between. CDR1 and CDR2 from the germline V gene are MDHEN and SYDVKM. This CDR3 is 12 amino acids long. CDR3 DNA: TGTGCCAGCAGTGGAACAGATTCACCCCTCCACTTT. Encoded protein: CASSGTDSPLHF.

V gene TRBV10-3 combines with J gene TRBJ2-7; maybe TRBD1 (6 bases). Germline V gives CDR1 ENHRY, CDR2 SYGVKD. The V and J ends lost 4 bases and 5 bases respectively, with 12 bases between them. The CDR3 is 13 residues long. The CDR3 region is CAISGGLANEQYF. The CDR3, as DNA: TGTGCCATCAGTGGGGGGCTGGCTAACGAGCAGTACTTC.

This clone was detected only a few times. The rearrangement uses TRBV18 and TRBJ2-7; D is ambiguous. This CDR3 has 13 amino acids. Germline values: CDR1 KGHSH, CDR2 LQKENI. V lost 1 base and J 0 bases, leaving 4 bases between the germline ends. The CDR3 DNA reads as TGTGCCAGCTCACCACGCAGCTCCTACGAGCAGTACTTC. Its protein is CASSPRSSYEQYF. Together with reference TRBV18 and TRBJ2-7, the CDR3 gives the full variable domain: NAGVMQNPRHLVRRRGQEARLRCSPMKGHSHVYWYRQLPEEGLKFMVYLQKENIIDESGMPKERFSAEFPKEGPSILRIQQVVRGDSAAYFCASSPRSSYEQYFGPGTRLTVT.

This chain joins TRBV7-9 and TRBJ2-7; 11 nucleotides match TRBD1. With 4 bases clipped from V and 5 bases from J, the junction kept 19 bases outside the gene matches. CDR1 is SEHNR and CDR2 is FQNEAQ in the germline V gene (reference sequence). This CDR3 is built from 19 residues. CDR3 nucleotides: TGTGCCAGCAGCTCACCAAAGGACAGGGGGCATAATATCGGCGACGAGCAGTACTTC. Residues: CASSSPKDRGHNIGDEQYF.

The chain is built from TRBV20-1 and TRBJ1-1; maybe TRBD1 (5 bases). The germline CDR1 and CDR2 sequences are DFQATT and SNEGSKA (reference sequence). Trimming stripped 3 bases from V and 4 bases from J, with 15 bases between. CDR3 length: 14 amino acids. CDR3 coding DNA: TGCAGTGCTAGTGCTAGGGGCCTCGGCACTGAAGCTTTCTTT. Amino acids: CSASARGLGTEAFF.

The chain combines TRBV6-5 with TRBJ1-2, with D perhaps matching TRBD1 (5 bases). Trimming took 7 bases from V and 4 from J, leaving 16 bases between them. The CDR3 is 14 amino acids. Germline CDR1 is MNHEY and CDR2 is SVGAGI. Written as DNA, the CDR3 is TGTGCCAGCACCAAGGGGTCGCCCTTCTATGGCTACACCTTC. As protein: CASTKGSPFYGYTF.

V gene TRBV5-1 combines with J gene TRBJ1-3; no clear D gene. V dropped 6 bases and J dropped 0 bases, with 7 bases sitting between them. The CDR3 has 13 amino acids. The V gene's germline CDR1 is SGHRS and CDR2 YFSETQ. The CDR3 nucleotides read TGCGCCAGCACCCCCCACTCTGGAAACACCATATATTTT. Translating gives CASTPHSGNTIYF.

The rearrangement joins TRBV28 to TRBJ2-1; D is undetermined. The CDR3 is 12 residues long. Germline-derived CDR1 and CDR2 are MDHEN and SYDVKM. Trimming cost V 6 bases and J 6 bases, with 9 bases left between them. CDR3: CASSLTFNEQFF. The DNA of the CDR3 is TGTGCCAGCAGCCTAACTTTCAATGAGCAGTTCTTC. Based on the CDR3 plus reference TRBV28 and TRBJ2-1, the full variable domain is DVKVTQSSRYLVKRTGEKVFLECVQDMDHENMFWYRQDPGLGLRLIYFSYDVKMKEKGDIPEGYSVSREKKERFSLILESASTNQTSMYLCASSLTFNEQFFGPGTRLTVL.

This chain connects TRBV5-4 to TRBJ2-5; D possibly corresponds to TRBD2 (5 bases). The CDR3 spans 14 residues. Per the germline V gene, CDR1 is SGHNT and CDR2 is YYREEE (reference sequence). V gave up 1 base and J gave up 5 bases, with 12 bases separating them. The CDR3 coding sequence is TGTGCCAGCAGCTTGACGGAAACTAGGGAGACCCAGTACTTC. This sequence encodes CASSLTETRETQYF.

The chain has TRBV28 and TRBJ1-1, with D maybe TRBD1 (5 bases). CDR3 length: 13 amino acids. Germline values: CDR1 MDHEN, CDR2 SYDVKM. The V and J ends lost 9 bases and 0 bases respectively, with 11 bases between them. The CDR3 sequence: CASFSRVNTEAFF. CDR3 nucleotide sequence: TGTGCCAGTTTTTCCAGGGTGAACACTGAAGCTTTCTTT. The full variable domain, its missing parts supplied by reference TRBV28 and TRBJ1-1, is DVKVTQSSRYLVKRTGEKVFLECVQDMDHENMFWYRQDPGLGLRLIYFSYDVKMKEKGDIPEGYSVSREKKERFSLILESASTNQTSMYLCASFSRVNTEAFFGQGTRLTVV.

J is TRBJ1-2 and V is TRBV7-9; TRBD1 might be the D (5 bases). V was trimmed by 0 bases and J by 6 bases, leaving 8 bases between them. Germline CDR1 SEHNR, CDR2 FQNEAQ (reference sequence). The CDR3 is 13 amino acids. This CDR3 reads CASSLAAGNGYTF. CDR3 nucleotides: TGTGCCAGCAGCTTAGCTGCAGGGAATGGCTACACCTTC. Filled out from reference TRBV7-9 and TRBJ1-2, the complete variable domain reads DTGVSQNPRHKITKRGQNVTFRCDPISEHNRLYWYRQTLGQGPEFLTYFQNEAQLEKSRLLSDRFSAERPKGSFSTLEIQRTEQGDSAMYLCASSLAAGNGYTFGSGTRLTVV.

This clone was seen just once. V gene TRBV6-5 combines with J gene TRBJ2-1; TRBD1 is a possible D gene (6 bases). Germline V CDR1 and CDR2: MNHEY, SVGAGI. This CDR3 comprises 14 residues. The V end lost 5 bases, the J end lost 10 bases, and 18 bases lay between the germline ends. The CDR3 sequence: CASSTSLTGWEQFF. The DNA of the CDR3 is TGTGCCAGCAGTACGAGCCTCACAGGGTGGGAGCAGTTCTTC.

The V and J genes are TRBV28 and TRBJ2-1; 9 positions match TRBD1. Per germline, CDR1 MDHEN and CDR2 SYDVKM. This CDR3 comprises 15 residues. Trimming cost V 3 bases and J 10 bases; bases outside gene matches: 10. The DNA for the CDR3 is TGTGCCAGCAGTTTCGGGGACAGGGCAGTGGGAGAGCAGTTCTTC. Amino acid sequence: CASSFGDRAVGEQFF.

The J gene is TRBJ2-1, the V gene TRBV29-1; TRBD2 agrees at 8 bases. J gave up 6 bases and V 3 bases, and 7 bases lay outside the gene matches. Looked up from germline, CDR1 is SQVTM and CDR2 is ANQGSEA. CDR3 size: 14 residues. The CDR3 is CSVEPRLASNEQFF. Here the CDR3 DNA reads TGCAGCGTTGAGCCCAGACTAGCGTCCAATGAGCAGTTCTTC.

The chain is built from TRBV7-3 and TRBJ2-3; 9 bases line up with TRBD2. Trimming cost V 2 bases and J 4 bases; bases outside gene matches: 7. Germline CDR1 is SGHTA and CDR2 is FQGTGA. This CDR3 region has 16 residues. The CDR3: CASSLWSSGEADTQYF. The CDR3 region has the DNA TGTGCCAGCAGCTTATGGTCTAGCGGGGAGGCAGATACGCAGTATTTT.

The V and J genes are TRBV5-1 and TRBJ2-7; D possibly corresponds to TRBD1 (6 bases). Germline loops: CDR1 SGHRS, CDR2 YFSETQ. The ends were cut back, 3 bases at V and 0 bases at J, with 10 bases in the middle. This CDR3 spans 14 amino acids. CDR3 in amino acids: CASSSQGYSYEQYF. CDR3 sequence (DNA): TGCGCCAGCAGCTCGCAGGGGTACTCCTACGAGCAGTACTTC.

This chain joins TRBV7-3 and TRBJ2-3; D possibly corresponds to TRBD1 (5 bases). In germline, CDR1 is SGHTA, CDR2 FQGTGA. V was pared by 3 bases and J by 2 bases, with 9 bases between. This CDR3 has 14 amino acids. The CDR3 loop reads CASSFTGITDTQYF. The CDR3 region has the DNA TGTGCCAGCAGCTTTACAGGAATCACAGATACGCAGTATTTT.

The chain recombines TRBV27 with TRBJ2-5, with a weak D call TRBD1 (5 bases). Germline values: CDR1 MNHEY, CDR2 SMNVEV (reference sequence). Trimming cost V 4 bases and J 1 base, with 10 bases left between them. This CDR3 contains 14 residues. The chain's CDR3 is CASSSQETQETQYF. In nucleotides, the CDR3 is TGTGCCAGCAGTTCACAGGAAACCCAAGAGACCCAGTACTTC.

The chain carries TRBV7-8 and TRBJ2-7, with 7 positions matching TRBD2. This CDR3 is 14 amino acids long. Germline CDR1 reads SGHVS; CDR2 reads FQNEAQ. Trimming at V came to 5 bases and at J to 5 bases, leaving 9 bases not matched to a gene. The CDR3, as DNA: TGTGCCAGCAGCCCCCGGGACTATGGCCACGAGCAGTACTTC. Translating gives CASSPRDYGHEQYF.

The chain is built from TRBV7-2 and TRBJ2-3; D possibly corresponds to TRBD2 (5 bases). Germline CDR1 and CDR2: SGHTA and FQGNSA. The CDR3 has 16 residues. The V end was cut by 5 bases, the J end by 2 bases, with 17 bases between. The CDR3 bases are TGTGCCAGCAGCCCCGTAACTGGTCGGGACACAGATACGCAGTATTTT. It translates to CASSPVTGRDTDTQYF.